Shown below are 13 T cell receptor beta chains from a single sample sequenced in a study of cytomegalovirus exposure and HLA in healthy donors. This PCR relied on a set of 60 Vbeta primers and 13 Jbeta primers. Generated by immunoSEQ multiplex PCR, the TCRdb table keeps only in-frame clones and is missing some. Of about 120,000 clones detected, around three quarters appear once; the ten largest clones hold about 1.2%. The sample was PBMCs. The source is a female donor in good health and CMV-seronegative.

This clone has only a few counts. The chain combines TRBV6-5 with TRBJ2-3; 10 bases fit TRBD2. Germline V lookup: CDR1 MNHEY, CDR2 SVGAGI. The J segment lost 0 bases and the V segment lost 2 bases, leaving 2 bases of the junction unmatched. CDR3 length equals 16 residues. In nucleotides, the CDR3 is TGTGCCAGCAGTTACATTAGCGGGAGGAGCACAGATACGCAGTATTTT. It encodes CASSYISGRSTDTQYF.

This rearrangement joins TRBV13 to TRBJ1-2; D might be TRBD1 (5 bases). In germline, CDR1 is PRHDT, CDR2 FYEKMQ (reference sequence). V was pared by 1 base and J by 2 bases, with 5 bases between. The CDR3 totals 13 residues. DNA of the CDR3: TGTGCCAGCAGCTTAGCAGGGAACTATGGCTACACCTTC. Residues: CASSLAGNYGYTF.

The rearrangement joins TRBV6-6 to TRBJ2-3; 7 bases are a match to TRBD1. V shed 4 bases and J 6 bases; nucleotides not matched to a gene: 10. Per the germline V gene, CDR1 is MNHNY and CDR2 is SVGAGI (reference sequence). The CDR3 consists of 15 residues. This chain's CDR3 is CASSWRQGSYDTQYF. Written as DNA, the CDR3 is TGTGCCAGCAGTTGGAGACAGGGATCTTACGATACGCAGTATTTT.

Regarding this clone: Its ends do not fully match the called genes, so a read error is possible. J is TRBJ1-1 and V is TRBV7-9; TRBD1 might be the D (5 bases). The CDR3 has 14 residues. Per germline, CDR1 SEHNR and CDR2 FQNEAQ (reference sequence). The CDR3 region is CSSSLTSGSTEAFF. DNA for the CDR3: TGTTCCAGCAGCTTAACGTCAGGGTCCACTGAAGCTTTCTTT.

The J gene is TRBJ2-1, the V gene TRBV7-3; TRBD2 matches 11 bases. Germline lookup yields CDR1 SGHTA and CDR2 FQGTGA. The CDR3 has 17 amino acids. V was pared by 1 base and J by 5 bases, with 7 bases of the junction left unmatched. The CDR3, as DNA: TGTGCCAGCAGCTTAAGGGCCGGGGGACTAGCGGACAATGAGCAGTTCTTC. It codes for CASSLRAGGLADNEQFF.

This rearrangement joins TRBV15 to TRBJ2-7; D may be TRBD2 (5 bases). Germline V gene data show CDR1 as LNHNV and CDR2 as YYDKDF (reference sequence). This CDR3 is built from 13 residues. Trimming stripped 5 bases from V and 5 bases from J, with 13 bases between. Here the CDR3 reads CATSEGHADEQYF. DNA of the CDR3: TGTGCCACCAGCGAGGGCCACGCGGACGAGCAGTACTTC.

V usage is TRBV27 and J usage is TRBJ2-7, with 9 bases aligning to TRBD1. The CDR3 runs to 13 residues. The V gene's germline CDR1 is MNHEY and CDR2 SMNVEV (reference sequence). The junction had 4 bases not matched to a gene; V was cut back by 6 bases and J by 4 bases. The CDR3 protein is CASSRGQGYEQYF. CDR3 bases: TGTGCCAGCAGCCGGGGACAGGGTTACGAGCAGTACTTC.

This rearrangement joins TRBV19 to TRBJ1-5, with D possibly TRBD1 on 5 matching bases. V was shortened by 2 bases and J by 7 bases, with 9 bases between the two germline ends. The CDR3 is 13 amino acids. Per germline, CDR1 LNHDA and CDR2 SQIVND (reference sequence). CDR3 sequence: CASSIQGGQPQHF. The CDR3 DNA reads as TGTGCCAGTAGTATACAGGGAGGCCAGCCCCAGCATTTT.

The rearrangement uses TRBV6-1 and TRBJ1-2, with 9 bases aligning to TRBD1. Germline V lookup: CDR1 MNHNS, CDR2 SASEGT. The CDR3 is 15 amino acids. With 6 bases clipped from V and 6 bases from J, the junction kept 11 bases outside the gene matches. The CDR3 nucleotides read TGTGCCAGCAGCCAATTCGGGGGACAGGGTCATGGCTACACCTTC. It codes for CASSQFGGQGHGYTF.

This sequence joins TRBV27 and TRBJ1-5; 9 nucleotides agree with TRBD1. The germline V gene has CDR1 MNHEY and CDR2 SMNVEV (reference sequence). This CDR3 contains 15 residues. V lost 6 bases to trimming and J lost 5 bases; unmatched junction nucleotides: 8. CDR3 DNA: TGTGCCAGCAGACGCGGGACAGGGATTGATCAGCCCCAGCATTTT. Translating it yields CASRRGTGIDQPQHF.

In this sample, this clone turned up a few times. V usage is TRBV10-1 and J usage is TRBJ2-2; D is perhaps TRBD1 (6 bases). Germline CDR1 is WNHNN and CDR2 is SYGVQD (reference sequence). The CDR3 consists of 14 residues. V was shortened by 4 bases and J by 5 bases, with 11 bases between the two germline ends. The chain's CDR3 is CASSGTAVTGELFF. CDR3 in DNA: TGCGCCAGCAGTGGGACAGCCGTGACCGGGGAGCTGTTTTTT.

The chain joins TRBV6-1 to TRBJ2-7, with 9 nucleotides matching TRBD1. The CDR3 runs to 15 residues. Germline lookup yields CDR1 MNHNS and CDR2 SASEGT. V dropped 5 bases and J dropped 1; count of bases not matched to a gene: 6. CDR3 amino acids: CASSSTGTGSYEQYF. CDR3 bases: TGTGCCAGCAGTTCTACCGGGACAGGGTCCTACGAGCAGTACTTC.

This clone was counted between two and nine times. The chain joins TRBV7-3 to TRBJ2-7, with TRBD1 matching over 9 bases. CDR1 is SGHTA, CDR2 FQGTGA, per germline. V dropped 5 bases and J dropped 3; count of bases not matched to a gene: 11. This CDR3 spans 16 amino acids. The CDR3 protein is CASSNSSGTGSYEQYF. CDR3 DNA sequence: TGTGCCAGCAGCAACTCCTCCGGGACAGGGAGCTACGAGCAGTACTTC.